These T cell receptor beta chains were read from a single sample in a study of identical twins' blood T cells. TCRdb processed the 5' RACE reads anew with MiXCR; each CDR3 protein has one entry. The table has hundreds of thousands of distinct CDR3 sequences, 28% seen once. The sample taken for sequencing was PBMCs. These receptors all stem from a woman aged 18-55 years in good health. CDR3s include the opening cysteine and the closing phenylalanine or tryptophan.

v_gene,j_gene,CDR3aa
TRBV6-4,TRBJ1-5,CASSDRYQPQHF
TRBV5-4,TRBJ2-7,CASSSTSGSYEQYF
TRBV12-3/TRBV12-4,TRBJ2-5,CASSPSEVWTQYF
TRBV7-2,TRBJ1-2,CASNGKYRGSYGYTF
TRBV2,TRBJ1-5,CASKRQGFGNQPQHF
TRBV6-2/TRBV6-3,TRBJ1-2,CATLPTVRKEGYTF
TRBV5-1,TRBJ2-2,CATQTSGRSNTGELFF
TRBV2,TRBJ2-5,CASSPQTGYEETQYF
TRBV27,TRBJ2-1,CASSSRTSRNNEQFF
TRBV20-1,TRBJ1-3,CSARAVTGGNTIYF
TRBV29-1,TRBJ2-4,CSVVRENIQYF
TRBV4-1,TRBJ1-1,CASSQKTGTGGTVNTEAFF
TRBV5-6,TRBJ1-5,CASSKRSHPNQLQHF
TRBV9,TRBJ1-3,CAGGAPSGNTIYF
TRBV29-1,TRBJ1-2,CSVEERLGYTF
TRBV29-1,TRBJ2-3,CGGVRSTDTQYF
TRBV20-1,TRBJ1-1,CSATDRYTEAFF
TRBV25-1,TRBJ2-2,CASSAFRNTGELFF
TRBV7-2,TRBJ2-7,CASSLSLADYEQYF
TRBV20-1,TRBJ2-7,CSALGLAGAFYEQYF
TRBV29-1,TRBJ2-1,CSVGLGFNEQFF
TRBV12-5,TRBJ1-1,CASGLTGGNTEAFF
TRBV5-1,TRBJ1-1,CASSLRTGVSEAFF
TRBV6-5,TRBJ2-7,CTSRKAGVYEQCF
TRBV28,TRBJ2-7,CASSETGFYYEQYF
TRBV6-5,TRBJ1-2,CASRNRGLDGYTF
TRBV13,TRBJ2-3,CASSPQTSGGADTQYF
TRBV7-6,TRBJ1-2,CASSLGGWDSYYGYTF
TRBV7-2,TRBJ1-5,CASSRDWSVNQPQHF
TRBV6-6,TRBJ2-1,CASSYGGGSYNEQFF
TRBV11-3,TRBJ1-3,CASSSGSGNTIYF
TRBV10-3,TRBJ1-2,CAAGGASDYGYTF
TRBV12-3/TRBV12-4,TRBJ1-2,CASSTTGEGYTF
TRBV7-8,TRBJ1-3,CASRPTARGYTIYF
TRBV20-1,TRBJ1-1,CSARDRGHSHTFF
TRBV29-1,TRBJ1-1,CSTRQVKGMNTEAFF
TRBV11-2,TRBJ1-3,CASSLAPPGPIYF
TRBV20-1,TRBJ2-3,CSARELTGIGTDTQYF
TRBV6-4,TRBJ2-7,CASSSGVGGCF
TRBV11-3,TRBJ1-1,CASSSPGGAGGAEAFF
TRBV12-3/TRBV12-4,TRBJ1-5,CASSLFGKPQHF
TRBV12-3/TRBV12-4,TRBJ1-5,CASSPRFNQPQHF
TRBV9,TRBJ2-2,CASSVASGITGELFF
TRBV19,TRBJ1-4,CASSEQATNEKLFF
TRBV3-1,TRBJ2-2,CASSRASGGVVGELFF
TRBV10-3,TRBJ1-2,CATRDSGDYGYTF
TRBV10-3,TRBJ2-1,CAISVMTSGRDEQFF
TRBV9,TRBJ2-2,CASSVAPVGANTGELFF
TRBV6-4,TRBJ2-1,CASSARGGNNERFF
TRBV9,TRBJ2-1,CASSPAGGSYNEQFF
TRBV3-2,TRBJ2-1,CASRKSAGEYNEQCF
TRBV20-1,TRBJ2-5,CSARVGFTETQYF
TRBV29-1,TRBJ1-4,CSVYREKLFF